One T cell receptor beta chain is described in this entry. TCRdb's copy holds only in-frame clones and misses some; the assay was immunoSEQ multiplex PCR. The sample holds about 280,000 clones, roughly 90% seen once. The CDR3 loop spans 16 amino acids. Germline V gene lookup returns CDR1 MDHEN and CDR2 SYDVKM. J gave up 10 bases and V 5 bases, and 14 bases lay outside the gene matches. This sample was included in a study of cytomegalovirus exposure and HLA in healthy donors. Study as a whole: The 90 to 150 validation repertoires, a later analysis reported, used the same platform as the 666 first-cohort repertoires.

The chain recombines TRBV28 with TRBJ2-1; 10 bases align to TRBD2. The sequence derives from a woman aged 18-30 years in good health and CMV-seronegative. The source material was PBMCs. CDR3 sequence: CASSPVSGRAGDEQFF. CDR3 bases: TGTGCCAGCAGTCCCGTCAGCGGGAGGGCAGGCGACGAGCAGTTCTTC.